This T cell receptor (beta chain) was recorded in a study of OX40 agonist ivuxolimab in advanced cancers. The CDR3 runs 14 residues. The V and J ends lost 4 bases and 8 bases, in that order; junction bases with no gene match: 7. Germline V gene lookup returns CDR1 SGHRS and CDR2 YFSETQ. Some clones are missing from TCRdb's copy, which holds only in-frame ones; the method was immunoSEQ multiplex PCR. The sample holds 50,000 to 80,000 clones, under 95% seen once. The clonotype originates from an adult with an advanced solid tumor such as melanoma, head and neck, liver or kidney cancer. Sample: CD4+ or CD8+ T cells sorted from blood, taken in a trial of the OX40 agonist ivuxolimab. The rearrangement joins TRBV5-1 to TRBJ1-4, with 8 bases identical to TRBD1. The CDR3 bases are TGCGCCAGCAGCACCGGACAGGGATGGGAAAAACTGTTTTTT. It specifies CASSTGQGWEKLFF.